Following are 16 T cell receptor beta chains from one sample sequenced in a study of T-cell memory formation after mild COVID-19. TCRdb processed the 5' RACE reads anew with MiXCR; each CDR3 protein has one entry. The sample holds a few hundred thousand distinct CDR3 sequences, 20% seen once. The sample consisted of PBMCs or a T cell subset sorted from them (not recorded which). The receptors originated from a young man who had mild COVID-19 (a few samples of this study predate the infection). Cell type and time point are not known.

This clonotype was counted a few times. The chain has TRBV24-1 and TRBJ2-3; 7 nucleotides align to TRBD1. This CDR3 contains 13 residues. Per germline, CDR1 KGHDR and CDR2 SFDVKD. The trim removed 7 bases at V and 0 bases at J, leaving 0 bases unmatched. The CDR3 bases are TGTGCCACCAGGGACAGGAGCACAGATACGCAGTATTTT. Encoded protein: CATRDRSTDTQYF.

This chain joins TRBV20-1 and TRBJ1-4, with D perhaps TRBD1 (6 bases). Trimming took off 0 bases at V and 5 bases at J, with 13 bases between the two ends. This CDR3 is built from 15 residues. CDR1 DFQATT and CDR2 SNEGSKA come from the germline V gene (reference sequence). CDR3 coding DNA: TGCAGTGCTAGAGAACAGGGCAGGGTCAATGAAAAACTGTTTTTT. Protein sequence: CSAREQGRVNEKLFF.

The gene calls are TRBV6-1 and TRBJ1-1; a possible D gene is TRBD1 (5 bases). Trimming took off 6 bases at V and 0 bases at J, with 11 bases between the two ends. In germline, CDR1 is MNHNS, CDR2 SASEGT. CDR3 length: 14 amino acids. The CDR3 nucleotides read TGTGCCAGCAGGTTACAGGTTATGAACACTGAAGCTTTCTTT. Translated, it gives CASRLQVMNTEAFF.

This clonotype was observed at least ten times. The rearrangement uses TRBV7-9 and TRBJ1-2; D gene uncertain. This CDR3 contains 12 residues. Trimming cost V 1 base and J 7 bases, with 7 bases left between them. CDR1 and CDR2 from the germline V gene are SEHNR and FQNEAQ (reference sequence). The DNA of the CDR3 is TGTGCCAGCAGCTTAGGCAGTCCTGGCTACACCTTC. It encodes CASSLGSPGYTF.

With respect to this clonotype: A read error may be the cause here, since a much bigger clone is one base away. The CDR3 sequence: CASSDRGGPSCEQYF. In DNA, the CDR3 is TGTGCCAGCAGTGATAGGGGGGGCCCCTCCTGCGAGCAGTACTTC. The rearrangement uses TRBV2 and TRBJ2-7; perhaps TRBD2 as D (7 bases). Germline lookup yields CDR1 SNHLY and CDR2 FYNNEI. The CDR3 covers 15 residues.

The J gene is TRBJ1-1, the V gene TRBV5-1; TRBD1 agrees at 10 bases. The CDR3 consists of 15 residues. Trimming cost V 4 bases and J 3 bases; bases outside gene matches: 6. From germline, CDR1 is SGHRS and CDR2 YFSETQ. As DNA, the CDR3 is TGCGCCAGCAGCCGGGGGACAGGGGACGACACTGAAGCTTTCTTT. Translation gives CASSRGTGDDTEAFF.

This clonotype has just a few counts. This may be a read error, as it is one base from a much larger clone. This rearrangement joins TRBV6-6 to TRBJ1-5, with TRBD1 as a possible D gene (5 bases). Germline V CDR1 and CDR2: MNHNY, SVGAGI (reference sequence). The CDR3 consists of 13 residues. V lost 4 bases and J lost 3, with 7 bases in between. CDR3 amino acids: CASSSGHNQPQHF. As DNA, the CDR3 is TGTGCCAGCAGTTCAGGGCACAATCAGCCCCAGCATTTT.

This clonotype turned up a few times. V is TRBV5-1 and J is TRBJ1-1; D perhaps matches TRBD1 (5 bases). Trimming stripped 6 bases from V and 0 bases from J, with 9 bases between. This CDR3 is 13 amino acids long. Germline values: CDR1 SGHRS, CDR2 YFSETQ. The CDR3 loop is CASTPGVNTEAFF. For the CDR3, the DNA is TGCGCCAGCACCCCGGGGGTGAACACTGAAGCTTTCTTT.

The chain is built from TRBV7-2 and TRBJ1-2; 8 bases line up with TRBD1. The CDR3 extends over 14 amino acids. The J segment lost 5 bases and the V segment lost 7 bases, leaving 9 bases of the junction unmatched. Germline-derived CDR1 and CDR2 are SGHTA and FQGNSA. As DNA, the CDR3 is TGTGCCAGCATCCCCGCAGGGGGCTGGTATGGCTACACCTTC. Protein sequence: CASIPAGGWYGYTF.

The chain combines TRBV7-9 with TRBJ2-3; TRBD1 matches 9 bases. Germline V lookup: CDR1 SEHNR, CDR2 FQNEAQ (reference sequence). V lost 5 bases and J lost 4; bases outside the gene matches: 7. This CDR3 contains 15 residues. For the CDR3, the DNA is TGTGCCAGCAGCCCGAGGGGACAGGGTCCAGATACGCAGTATTTT. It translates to CASSPRGQGPDTQYF. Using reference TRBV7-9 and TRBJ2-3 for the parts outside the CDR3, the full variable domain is DTGVSQNPRHKITKRGQNVTFRCDPISEHNRLYWYRQTLGQGPEFLTYFQNEAQLEKSRLLSDRFSAERPKGSFSTLEIQRTEQGDSAMYLCASSPRGQGPDTQYFGPGTRLTVL.

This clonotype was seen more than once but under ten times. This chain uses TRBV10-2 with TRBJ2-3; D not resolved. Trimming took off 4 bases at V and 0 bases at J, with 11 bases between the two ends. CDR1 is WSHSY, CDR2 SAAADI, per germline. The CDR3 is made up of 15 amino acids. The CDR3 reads CASSVGSYSTDTQYF. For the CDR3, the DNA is TGCGCCAGCAGTGTAGGCAGCTACAGCACAGATACGCAGTATTTT.

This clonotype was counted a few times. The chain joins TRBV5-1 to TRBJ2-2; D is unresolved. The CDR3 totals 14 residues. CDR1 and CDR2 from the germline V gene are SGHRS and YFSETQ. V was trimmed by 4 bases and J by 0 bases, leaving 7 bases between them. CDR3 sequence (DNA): TGCGCCAGCAGCCCAGAACCGAACACCGGGGAGCTGTTTTTT. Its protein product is CASSPEPNTGELFF.

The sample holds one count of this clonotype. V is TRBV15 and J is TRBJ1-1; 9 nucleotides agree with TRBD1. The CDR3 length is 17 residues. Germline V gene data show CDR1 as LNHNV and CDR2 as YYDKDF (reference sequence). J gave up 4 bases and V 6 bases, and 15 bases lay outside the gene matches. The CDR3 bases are TGTGCCACCAGACCCGCCATTACAGGGGGCCGGGGCACTGAAGCTTTCTTT. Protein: CATRPAITGGRGTEAFF.

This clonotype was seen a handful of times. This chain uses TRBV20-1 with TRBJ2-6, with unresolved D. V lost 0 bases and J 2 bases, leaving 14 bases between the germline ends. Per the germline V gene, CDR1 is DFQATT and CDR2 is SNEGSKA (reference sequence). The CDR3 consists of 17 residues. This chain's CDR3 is CSARDPLTATGANVLTF. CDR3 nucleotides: TGCAGTGCTAGAGATCCCCTCACCGCCACTGGGGCCAACGTCCTGACTTTC.

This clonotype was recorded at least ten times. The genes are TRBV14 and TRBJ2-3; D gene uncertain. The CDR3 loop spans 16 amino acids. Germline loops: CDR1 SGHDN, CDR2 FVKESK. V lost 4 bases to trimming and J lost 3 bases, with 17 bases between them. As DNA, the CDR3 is TGTGCCAGCAGCCGACGACCAGGTGTTTTGACAGATACGCAGTATTTT. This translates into CASSRRPGVLTDTQYF.

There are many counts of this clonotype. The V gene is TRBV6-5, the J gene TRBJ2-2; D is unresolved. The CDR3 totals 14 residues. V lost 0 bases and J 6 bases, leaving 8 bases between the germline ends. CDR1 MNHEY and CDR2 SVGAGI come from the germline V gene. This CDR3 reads CASSYSPKAGELFF. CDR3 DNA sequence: TGTGCCAGCAGTTACTCCCCGAAGGCCGGGGAGCTGTTTTTT.